The count of the clone carrying this T cell receptor beta chain is one. Donors were healthy HIV-negative adults without recent acute infections or vaccinations. Sequenced by immunoSEQ multiplex PCR; TCRdb stores in-frame clones only, minus some. This sample has about 480,000 clones; over 75% occur once, and the top ten carry approximately 12%. These data are taken from a study of shared clonotypes between healthy human individuals. Germline CDR1 SGDLS, CDR2 YYNGEE. CDR3 size: 13 residues. V gave up 2 bases and J gave up 3 bases, with 9 bases separating them. The receptor's source is a middle-aged woman in good health. Some clones in this sample may be carry-over from other donors' samples. The material sequenced was PBMCs. The genes are TRBV9 and TRBJ2-7; D call uncertain. This chain's CDR3 is CASSVSNFYEQYF. The DNA of the CDR3 is TGTGCCAGCAGCGTTTCAAATTTCTACGAGCAGTACTTC.